This T cell receptor beta chain was recovered during a study of OX40 agonist ivuxolimab in advanced cancers. About the research overall: Participants averaged about 60 years of age (range about 23 to 90) and were under 90% male. General study results and limits: Relative to CD4+, CD8+ T cells held more expanded clones on average. With doses of 0.1 to 3.0 mg/kg, CD4+ and CD8+ blood T cells had undergone clonal expansion by week 6. Not determined was the antigen specificity of the expanded peripheral T cells.

Germline V CDR1 and CDR2: MNHNY, SVGAGI (reference sequence). V lost 2 bases, J lost 14 bases, and 14 bases stayed unmatched. This CDR3 spans 14 amino acids. For this clone: Its specificity is not known.

Sequencing was performed with immunoSEQ multiplex PCR; in TCRdb, only in-frame clones are kept and a portion is missing. The data show under 65,000 clones, approximately 91% seen once. The sample here was CD4+ or CD8+ T cells sorted from blood, taken in a trial of the OX40 agonist ivuxolimab. This chain connects TRBV6-6 to TRBJ1-2, with 7 bases fitting TRBD1. The TCR comes from an adult with an advanced solid tumor such as melanoma, head and neck, liver or kidney cancer. The CDR3 protein is CASSYARGGWPATF. The CDR3, as DNA: TGTGCCAGCAGTTACGCCAGGGGGGGGTGGCCCGCGACCTTC.